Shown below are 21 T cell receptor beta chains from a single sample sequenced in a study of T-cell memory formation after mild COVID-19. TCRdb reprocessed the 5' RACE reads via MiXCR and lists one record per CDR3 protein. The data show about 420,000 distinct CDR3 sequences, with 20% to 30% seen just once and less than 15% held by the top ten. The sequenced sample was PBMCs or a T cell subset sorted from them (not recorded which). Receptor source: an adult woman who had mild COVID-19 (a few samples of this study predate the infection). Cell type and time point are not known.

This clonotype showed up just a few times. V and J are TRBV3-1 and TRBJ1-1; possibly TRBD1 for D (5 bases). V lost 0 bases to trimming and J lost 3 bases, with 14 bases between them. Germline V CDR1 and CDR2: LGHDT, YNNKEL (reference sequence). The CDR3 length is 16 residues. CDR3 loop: CASSQEYTRGDTEAFF. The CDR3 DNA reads TGTGCCAGCAGCCAAGAGTATACGCGGGGGGACACTGAAGCTTTCTTT.

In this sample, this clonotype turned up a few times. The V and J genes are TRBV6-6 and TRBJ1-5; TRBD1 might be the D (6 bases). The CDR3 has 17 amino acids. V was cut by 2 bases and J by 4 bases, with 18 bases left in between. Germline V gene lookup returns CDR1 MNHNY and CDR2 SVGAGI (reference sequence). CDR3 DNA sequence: TGTGCCAGCAGTTACCCGGGTCGGGGGGGCCGTAATCAGCCCCAGCATTTT. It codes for CASSYPGRGGRNQPQHF.

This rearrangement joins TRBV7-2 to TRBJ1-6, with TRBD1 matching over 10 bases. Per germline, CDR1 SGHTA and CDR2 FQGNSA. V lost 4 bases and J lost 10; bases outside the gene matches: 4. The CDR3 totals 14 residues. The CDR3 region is CASSWPGQGSPLHF. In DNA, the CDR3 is TGTGCCAGCAGCTGGCCGGGACAGGGGTCACCCCTCCACTTT. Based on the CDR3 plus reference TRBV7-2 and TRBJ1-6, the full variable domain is GAGVSQSPSNKVTEKGKDVELRCDPISGHTALYWYRQSLGQGLEFLIYFQGNSAPDKSGLPSDRFSAERTGGSVSTLTIQRTQQEDSAVYLCASSWPGQGSPLHFGNGTRLTVT.

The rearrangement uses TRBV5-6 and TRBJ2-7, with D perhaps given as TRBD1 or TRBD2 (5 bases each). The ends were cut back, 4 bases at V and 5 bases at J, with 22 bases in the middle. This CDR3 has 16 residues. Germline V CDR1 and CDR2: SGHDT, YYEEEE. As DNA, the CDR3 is TGTGCCAGCAGCCGGGGCCCGACGGGCCGCATGGACGAGCAGTACTTC. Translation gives CASSRGPTGRMDEQYF.

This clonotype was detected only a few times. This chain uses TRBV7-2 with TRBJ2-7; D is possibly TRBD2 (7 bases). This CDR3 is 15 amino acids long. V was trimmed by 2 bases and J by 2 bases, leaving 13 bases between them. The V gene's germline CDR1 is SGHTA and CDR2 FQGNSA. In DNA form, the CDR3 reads TGTGCCAGCAGCTTAAAGGGGGGGACTGCCTACGAGCAGTACTTC. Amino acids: CASSLKGGTAYEQYF.

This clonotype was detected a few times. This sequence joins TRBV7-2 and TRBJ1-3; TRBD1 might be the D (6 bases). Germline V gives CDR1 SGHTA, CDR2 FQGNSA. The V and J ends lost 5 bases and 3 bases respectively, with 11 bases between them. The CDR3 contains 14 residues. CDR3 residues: CASSVQGNGNTIYF. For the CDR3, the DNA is TGTGCCAGCAGCGTACAGGGAAATGGAAACACCATATATTTT.

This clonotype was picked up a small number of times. The CDR3 nucleotides read TGTGCCAGCAGTTCGATGGGGGGTTCCTACAATGAGCAGTTCTTC. Translated: CASSSMGGSYNEQFF. V gene TRBV2 combines with J gene TRBJ2-1, with D maybe TRBD2 (6 bases). Germline CDR1 reads SNHLY; CDR2 reads FYNNEI. The CDR3 covers 15 residues. Trimming pared 5 bases from V and 1 base from J, leaving 12 bases between.

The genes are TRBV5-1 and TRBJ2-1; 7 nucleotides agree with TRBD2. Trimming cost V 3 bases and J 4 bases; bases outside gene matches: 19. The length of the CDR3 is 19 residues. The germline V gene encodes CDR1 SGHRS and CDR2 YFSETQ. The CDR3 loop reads CASSSTGTTEDIIYNEQFF. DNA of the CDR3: TGCGCCAGCAGCTCGACCGGGACTACCGAGGACATTATATACAATGAGCAGTTCTTC.

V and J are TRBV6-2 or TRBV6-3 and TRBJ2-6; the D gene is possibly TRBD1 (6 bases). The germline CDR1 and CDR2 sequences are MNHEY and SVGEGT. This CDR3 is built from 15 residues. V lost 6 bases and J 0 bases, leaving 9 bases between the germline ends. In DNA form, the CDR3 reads TGTGCCAGCAGAGAGGACAGCTCTGGGGCCAACGTCCTGACTTTC. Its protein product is CASREDSSGANVLTF.

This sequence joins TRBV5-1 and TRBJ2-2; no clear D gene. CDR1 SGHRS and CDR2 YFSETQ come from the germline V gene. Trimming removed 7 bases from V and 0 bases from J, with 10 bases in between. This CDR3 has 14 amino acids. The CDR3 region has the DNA TGCGCCAGCCGGACCGATACGAACACCGGGGAGCTGTTTTTT. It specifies CASRTDTNTGELFF. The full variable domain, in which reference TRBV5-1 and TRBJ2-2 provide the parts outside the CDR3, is KAGVTQTPRYLIKTRGQQVTLSCSPISGHRSVSWYQQTPGQGLQFLFEYFSETQRNKGNFPGRFSGRQFSNSRSEMNVSTLELGDSALYLCASRTDTNTGELFFGEGSRLTVL.

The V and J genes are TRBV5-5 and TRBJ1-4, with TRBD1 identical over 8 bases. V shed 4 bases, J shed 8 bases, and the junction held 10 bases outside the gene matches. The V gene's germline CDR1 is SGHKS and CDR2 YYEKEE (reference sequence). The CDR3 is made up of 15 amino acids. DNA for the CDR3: TGTGCCAGCAGCATGGACAGGGCCTATACCGAAAAACTGTTTTTT. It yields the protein CASSMDRAYTEKLFF.

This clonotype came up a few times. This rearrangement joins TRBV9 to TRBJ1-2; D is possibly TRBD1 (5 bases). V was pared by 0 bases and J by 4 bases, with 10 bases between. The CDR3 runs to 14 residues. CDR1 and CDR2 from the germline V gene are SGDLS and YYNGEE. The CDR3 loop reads CASSVEGAGYGYTF. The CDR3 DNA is TGTGCCAGCAGCGTAGAAGGGGCCGGCTATGGCTACACCTTC.

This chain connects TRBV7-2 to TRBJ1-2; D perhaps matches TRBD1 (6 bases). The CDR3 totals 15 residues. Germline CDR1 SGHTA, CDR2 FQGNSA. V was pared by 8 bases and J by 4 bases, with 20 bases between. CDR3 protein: CASSPWSGQLYGYTF. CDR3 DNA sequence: TGTGCCAGCTCCCCTTGGTCTGGACAGCTCTATGGCTACACCTTC.

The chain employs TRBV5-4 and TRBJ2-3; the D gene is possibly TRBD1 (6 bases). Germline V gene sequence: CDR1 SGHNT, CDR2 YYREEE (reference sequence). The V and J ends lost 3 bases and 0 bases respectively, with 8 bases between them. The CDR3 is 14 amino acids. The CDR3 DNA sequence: TGTGCCAGCAGCTCGACAGGAAGCACAGATACGCAGTATTTT. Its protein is CASSSTGSTDTQYF. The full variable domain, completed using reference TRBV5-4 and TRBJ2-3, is ETGVTQSPTHLIKTRGQQVTLRCSSQSGHNTVSWYQQALGQGPQFIFQYYREEENGRGNFPPRFSGLQFPNYSSELNVNALELDDSALYLCASSSTGSTDTQYFGPGTRLTVL.

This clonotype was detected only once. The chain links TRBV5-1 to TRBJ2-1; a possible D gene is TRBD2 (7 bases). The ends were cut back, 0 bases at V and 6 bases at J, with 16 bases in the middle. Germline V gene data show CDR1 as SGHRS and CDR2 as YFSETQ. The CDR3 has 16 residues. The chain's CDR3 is CASSLERGPGGNEQFF. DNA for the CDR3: TGCGCCAGCAGCTTGGAACGGGGGCCGGGAGGCAATGAGCAGTTCTTC.

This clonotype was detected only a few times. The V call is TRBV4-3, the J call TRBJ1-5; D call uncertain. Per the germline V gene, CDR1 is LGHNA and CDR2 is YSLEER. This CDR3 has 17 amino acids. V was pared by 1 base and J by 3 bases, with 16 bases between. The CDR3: CASSQGYGPRDNQPQHF. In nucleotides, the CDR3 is TGCGCCAGCAGCCAAGGGTACGGGCCAAGGGACAATCAGCCCCAGCATTTT.

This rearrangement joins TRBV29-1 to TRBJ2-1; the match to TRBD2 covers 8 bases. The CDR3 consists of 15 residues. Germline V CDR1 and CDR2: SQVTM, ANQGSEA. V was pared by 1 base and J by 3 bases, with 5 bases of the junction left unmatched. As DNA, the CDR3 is TGCAGCGTTGAAGTAGGGCTAGCGGGCTACAATGAGCAGTTCTTC. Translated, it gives CSVEVGLAGYNEQFF.

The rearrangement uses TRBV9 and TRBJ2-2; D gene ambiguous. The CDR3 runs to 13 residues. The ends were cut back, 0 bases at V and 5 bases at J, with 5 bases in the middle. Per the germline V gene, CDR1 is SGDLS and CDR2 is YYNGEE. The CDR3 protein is CASSVVRTGELFF. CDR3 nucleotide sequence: TGTGCCAGCAGCGTAGTCAGGACCGGGGAGCTGTTTTTT.

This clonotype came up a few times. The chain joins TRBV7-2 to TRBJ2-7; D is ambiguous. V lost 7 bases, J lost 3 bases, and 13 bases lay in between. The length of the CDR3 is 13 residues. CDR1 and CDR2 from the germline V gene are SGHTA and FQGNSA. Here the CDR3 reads CASNPNNGYEQYF. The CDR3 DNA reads TGTGCCAGCAATCCCAACAACGGCTACGAGCAGTACTTC. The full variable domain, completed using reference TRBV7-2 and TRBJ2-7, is GAGVSQSPSNKVTEKGKDVELRCDPISGHTALYWYRQSLGQGLEFLIYFQGNSAPDKSGLPSDRFSAERTGGSVSTLTIQRTQQEDSAVYLCASNPNNGYEQYFGPGTRLTVT.

CDR3 nucleotide sequence: TGCAGCGTTGGGGAGGGGAACTATGGCTACACCTTC. It specifies CSVGEGNYGYTF. This chain connects TRBV29-1 to TRBJ1-2; weak D call: TRBD1 (5 bases). The CDR3 is 12 residues long. Trimming cost V 4 bases and J 2 bases, with 8 bases left between them. CDR1 SQVTM and CDR2 ANQGSEA come from the germline V gene.

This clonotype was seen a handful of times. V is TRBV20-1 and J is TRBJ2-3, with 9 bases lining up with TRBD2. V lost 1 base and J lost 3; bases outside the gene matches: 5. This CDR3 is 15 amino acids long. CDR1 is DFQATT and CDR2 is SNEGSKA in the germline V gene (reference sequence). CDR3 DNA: TGCAGTGCTAGAGCCGGTAGCGGGGGAACAGATACGCAGTATTTT. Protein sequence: CSARAGSGGTDTQYF.